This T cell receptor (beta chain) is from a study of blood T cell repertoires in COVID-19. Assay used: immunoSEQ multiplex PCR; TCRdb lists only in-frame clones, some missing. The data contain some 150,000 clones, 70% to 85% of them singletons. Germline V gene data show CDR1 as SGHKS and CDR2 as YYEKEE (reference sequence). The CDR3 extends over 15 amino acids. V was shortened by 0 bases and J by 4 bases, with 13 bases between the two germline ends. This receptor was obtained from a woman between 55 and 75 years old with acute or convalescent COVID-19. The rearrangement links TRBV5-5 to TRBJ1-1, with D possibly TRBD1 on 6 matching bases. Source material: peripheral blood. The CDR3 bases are TGTGCCAGCAGCTTGGAGGGAGAGGGGGTCACTGAAGCTTTCTTT. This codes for CASSLEGEGVTEAFF.